Detailed here is one TCR beta chain. Its antigen is not known. This specimen belongs to a study of OX40 agonist ivuxolimab in advanced cancers. Overall study context: The group had a mean age of about 60 years, ranged from roughly 20 to 80, and was roughly 83% male.

Study-wide results and limits: Compared with CD4+, CD8+ T cells on average had more expanded clones. Antigen specificity of clonally expanded peripheral T cells was not established.

CDR1 SNHLY and CDR2 FYNNEI come from the germline V gene. With 6 bases removed from V and 3 bases from J, the gap between germline ends came to 9 bases. The CDR3 loop spans 12 amino acids. This table comes from immunoSEQ multiplex PCR, and its TCRdb copy is limited to in-frame clones, with some not included. Of 35,000 to 40,000 clones detected, 85% to 90% appear once; the ten largest clones hold roughly 2.4%. The sequences come from CD4+ or CD8+ T cells sorted from blood, collected in a trial of the OX40 agonist ivuxolimab. J is TRBJ2-7 and V is TRBV2, with no clear D. This TCR was recovered from an adult with an advanced solid tumor such as melanoma, head and neck, liver or kidney cancer. The CDR3 here is CASRLGRYEQYF. CDR3 bases: TGTGCCAGCAGGCTAGGGCGCTACGAGCAGTACTTC. The complete variable domain, with remaining parts taken from reference TRBV2 and TRBJ2-7, reads EPEVTQTPSHQVTQMGQEVILRCVPISNHLYFYWYRQILGQKVEFLVSFYNNEISEKSEIFDDQFSVERPDGSNFTLKIRSTKLEDSAMYFCASRLGRYEQYFGPGTRLTVT.